Reported below is one TCR beta chain. The antigen is unknown. The time point was: week 23, last vaccination. Each dose delivered 300 ug of mutant IDH1 20-mer peptide subcutaneously with imiquimod. This sample was taken from a study of a mutant IDH1 vaccine in newly diagnosed glioma. Study-level information: The treated population exhibited a male proportion of roughly 60%, a female proportion of approximately 38%, and a mean age of around 40 years. Most patients had received both radiotherapy and temozolomide, the prior options being radiotherapy, temozolomide, or both.

The CDR3 contains 13 residues. CDR1 SNHLY and CDR2 FYNNEI come from the germline V gene. V was pared by 1 base and J by 7 bases, with 11 bases between. Only in-frame clones appear in the TCRdb table, and some are missing; sequencing was by immunoSEQ multiplex PCR. The data contain about 82,000 clones, 85% of them singletons. The clonotype was recovered from a man under 40 with glioma. Some clones in this sample may be carry-over from other donors' samples. Sequenced here: PBMCs, sampled from a glioma patient whose treatment included an IDH1 peptide vaccine. V is TRBV2 and J is TRBJ2-7; D might be TRBD2 (5 bases). Written as DNA, the CDR3 is TGTGCCAGCAGTGAAGACGAGAGGGAGGAGCAGTACTTC. Encoded protein: CASSEDEREEQYF.